A single sample is the source of the 20 T cell receptor beta chains below, sequenced in a study of T cell repertoires in cytomegalovirus infection. TCRdb used MiXCR to reprocess the reads, holding one entry per CDR3 protein. The sample contains approximately 390,000 distinct CDR3 sequences, roughly 36% of which appear only once. These receptors' antigens are unknown. The sequencing used cultured PBMCs, collected from culture after CMV antigen stimulation. The source of these receptors is a human donor in good health (CMV status not recorded). Some clones in this sample may be carry-over from other donors' samples.

Only one count was recorded for this clonotype. The V and J genes are TRBV29-1 and TRBJ2-5; 8 bases agree with TRBD1. The V segment lost 4 bases and the J segment 4 bases; nucleotides outside the gene matches: 8. CDR3 length: 14 residues. Looked up from germline, CDR1 is SQVTM and CDR2 is ANQGSEA. The CDR3 nucleotides are TGCAGCGTTGCCCCGGGGACAGGTCGAGAGACCCAGTACTTC. It codes for CSVAPGTGRETQYF.

CDR3 nucleotide sequence: TGTGCCATCATGAGCGGGGGCGCGGATGAGACCCAGTACTTC. Its protein is CAIMSGGADETQYF. The chain carries TRBV10-3 and TRBJ2-5, with TRBD2 identical over 8 bases. CDR1 is ENHRY and CDR2 is SYGVKD in the germline V gene. The J segment lost 5 bases and the V segment lost 7 bases, leaving 9 bases of the junction unmatched. This CDR3 spans 14 amino acids.

The rearrangement joins TRBV12-3 or TRBV12-4 to TRBJ2-6; D call uncertain. V lost 4 bases, J lost 0 bases, and 13 bases lay in between. The CDR3 length is 17 residues. The CDR3 spells CASSWSQIDSGANVLTF. CDR3 nucleotide sequence: TGTGCCAGCAGTTGGAGTCAGATAGACTCTGGGGCCAACGTCCTGACTTTC.

This clonotype came up many times. The V and J genes are TRBV7-2 and TRBJ1-6; the D gene is possibly TRBD1 (5 bases). Germline values: CDR1 SGHTA, CDR2 FQGNSA. V lost 5 bases and J lost 10, with 6 bases in between. This CDR3 has 11 amino acids. The CDR3 loop is CASSQGSPLHF. DNA for the CDR3: TGTGCCAGCAGCCAGGGATCACCCCTCCACTTT.

J is TRBJ2-3 and V is TRBV7-2, with 7 bases aligning to TRBD1. Trimming took 5 bases from V and 5 from J; bases not matched to a gene: 16. CDR1 and CDR2 (germline): SGHTA, FQGNSA. The CDR3 runs 17 residues. The CDR3 loop reads CASSIEGAGRVRDTQYF. CDR3 DNA: TGTGCCAGCAGCATTGAGGGGGCAGGCAGAGTTCGAGATACGCAGTATTTT.

CDR3 protein: CASSQRGSTDTQYF. In nucleotides, the CDR3 is TGTGCCAGCAGCCAAAGAGGAAGCACAGATACGCAGTATTTT. The V and J genes are TRBV7-2 and TRBJ2-3; D not resolved. Per the germline V gene, CDR1 is SGHTA and CDR2 is FQGNSA. CDR3 length equals 14 residues. The V gene lost 5 bases and the J gene lost 0 bases, with 9 bases spanning the gap. Using reference TRBV7-2 and TRBJ2-3 for the parts outside the CDR3, the full variable domain is GAGVSQSPSNKVTEKGKDVELRCDPISGHTALYWYRQSLGQGLEFLIYFQGNSAPDKSGLPSDRFSAERTGGSVSTLTIQRTQQEDSAVYLCASSQRGSTDTQYFGPGTRLTVL.

The rearrangement joins TRBV30 to TRBJ2-3; TRBD1 or TRBD2 may be the D gene (5 bases each). Germline V gene sequence: CDR1 GTSNPN, CDR2 SVGIG (reference sequence). CDR3 length equals 13 residues. The V gene lost 3 bases and the J gene lost 7 bases, with 14 bases spanning the gap. The CDR3 protein is CAWRPGAPNTQYF. In DNA, the CDR3 is TGTGCCTGGAGACCCGGGGCTCCCAATACGCAGTATTTT. The complete variable domain, with remaining parts taken from reference TRBV30 and TRBJ2-3, reads SQTIHQWPATLVQPVGSPLSLECTVEGTSNPNLYWYRQAAGRGLQLLFYSVGIGQISSEVPQNLSASRPQDRQFILSSKKLLLSDSGFYLCAWRPGAPNTQYFGPGTRLTVL.

This clonotype came up many times. V and J are TRBV18 and TRBJ1-5; D may be TRBD1 (5 bases). The V gene lost 4 bases and the J gene lost 5 bases, with 9 bases spanning the gap. There are 13 residues in the CDR3. Germline CDR1 reads KGHSH; CDR2 reads LQKENI. CDR3 nucleotide sequence: TGTGCCAGCTCACACAGCAGGGATCAGCCCCAGCATTTT. This encodes CASSHSRDQPQHF.

This clonotype appeared a few times. The V and J genes are TRBV7-9 and TRBJ1-2; 7 bases align to TRBD1. CDR1 SEHNR and CDR2 FQNEAQ come from the germline V gene (reference sequence). The trim removed 2 bases at V and 2 bases at J, leaving 17 bases unmatched. The CDR3 is 19 amino acids. CDR3 in amino acids: CASSLWGKPRDRRNYGYTF. Here the CDR3 DNA reads TGTGCCAGCAGCTTATGGGGCAAGCCCCGGGACAGAAGAAACTATGGCTACACCTTC.

The gene calls are TRBV19 and TRBJ1-1, with TRBD1 matching over 7 bases. The length of the CDR3 is 13 residues. Germline loops: CDR1 LNHDA, CDR2 SQIVND (reference sequence). Germline trimming cut 4 bases from V and 7 bases from J; bases unmatched to any gene: 6. The CDR3 region is CASSTQGIGEAFF. CDR3 nucleotides: TGTGCCAGTAGTACACAGGGGATCGGTGAAGCTTTCTTT.

A word on this clonotype: A read error may be the cause here, since a much bigger clone is one base away. This chain uses TRBV12-3 or TRBV12-4 with TRBJ2-5; D ambiguous. With 7 bases removed from V and 0 bases from J, the gap between germline ends came to 15 bases. CDR3 length equals 15 residues. The CDR3 loop is CASKNPPAYQETQYF. The CDR3 nucleotides read TGTGCCAGCAAAAATCCACCCGCGTACCAAGAGACCCAGTACTTC.

The chain couples TRBV6-6 to TRBJ2-5; 8 bases are a match to TRBD1. V was clipped by 5 bases and J by 1 base; unmatched bases: 9. The length of the CDR3 is 16 residues. Germline loops: CDR1 MNHNY, CDR2 SVGAGI (reference sequence). The DNA for the CDR3 is TGTGCCAGCAGTCATCGGACAGGGCACTTCCAAGAGACCCAGTACTTC. Protein: CASSHRTGHFQETQYF.

This clonotype has a count of ten or more. V gene TRBV7-2 combines with J gene TRBJ1-5; 9 nucleotides line up with TRBD1. Germline values: CDR1 SGHTA, CDR2 FQGNSA. With 2 bases clipped from V and 1 base from J, the junction kept 3 bases outside the gene matches. There are 16 residues in the CDR3. CDR3 coding DNA: TGTGCCAGCAGCTTAACGACAGGGGGGAGCAATCAGCCCCAGCATTTT. It encodes CASSLTTGGSNQPQHF.

The chain employs TRBV5-1 and TRBJ1-4; 7 bases agree with TRBD1. V was clipped by 5 bases and J by 5 bases; unmatched bases: 9. Germline V gene lookup returns CDR1 SGHRS and CDR2 YFSETQ. This CDR3 is 15 amino acids long. Written as DNA, the CDR3 is TGCGCCAGCAGGCAACAGGGGAATGTCAATGAAAAACTGTTTTTT. This gives the protein CASRQQGNVNEKLFF.

This clonotype was seen many times. V gene TRBV7-2 combines with J gene TRBJ1-1; 7 bases are shared with TRBD1. The CDR3 spans 16 residues. CDR1 is SGHTA, CDR2 FQGNSA, per germline. With 5 bases clipped from V and 0 bases from J, the junction kept 9 bases outside the gene matches. The CDR3 region has the DNA TGTGCCAGCAGCCCCGGGACAGCCTGGTTGAACACTGAAGCTTTCTTT. Its protein is CASSPGTAWLNTEAFF. The entire variable domain, with the rest obtained from reference TRBV7-2 and TRBJ1-1, is as follows: GAGVSQSPSNKVTEKGKDVELRCDPISGHTALYWYRQSLGQGLEFLIYFQGNSAPDKSGLPSDRFSAERTGGSVSTLTIQRTQQEDSAVYLCASSPGTAWLNTEAFFGQGTRLTVV.

The chain recombines TRBV29-1 with TRBJ1-1; 8 bases align to TRBD1. V shed 8 bases, J shed 5 bases, and the junction held 4 bases outside the gene matches. Germline values: CDR1 SQVTM, CDR2 ANQGSEA. The CDR3 runs to 11 residues. For the CDR3, the DNA is TGCAGCACCCGGACAGGGACTGAAGCTTTCTTT. Translated: CSTRTGTEAFF. Variable domain in full (rest from reference TRBV29-1 and TRBJ1-1): SAVISQKPSRDICQRGTSLTIQCQVDSQVTMMFWYRQQPGQSLTLIATANQGSEATYESGFVIDKFPISRPNLTFSTLTVSNMSPEDSSIYLCSTRTGTEAFFGQGTRLTVV.

V gene TRBV7-6 combines with J gene TRBJ2-3; D is unresolved. The V gene's germline CDR1 is SGHVS and CDR2 FNYEAQ. The V and J ends lost 2 bases and 3 bases respectively, with 12 bases between them. This CDR3 is 15 amino acids long. CDR3 residues: CASSLIPPETDTQYF. The DNA of the CDR3 is TGTGCCAGCAGCTTAATCCCACCCGAAACAGATACGCAGTATTTT.

This clonotype was seen many times. J is TRBJ1-1 and V is TRBV7-2, with D tentatively TRBD1 (6 bases). Germline V gene lookup returns CDR1 SGHTA and CDR2 FQGNSA. The CDR3 sequence is 15 residues long. Trimming stripped 3 bases from V and 0 bases from J, with 11 bases between. The CDR3 loop is CASSLGWDMNTEAFF. The CDR3 DNA sequence: TGTGCCAGCAGCTTGGGTTGGGACATGAACACTGAAGCTTTCTTT.

This clonotype was observed a handful of times. V and J are TRBV6-2 or TRBV6-3 and TRBJ1-5; D ambiguous. Germline loops: CDR1 MNHEY, CDR2 SVGEGT. CDR3 length: 13 residues. V lost 6 bases and J lost 3, with 9 bases in between. CDR3 amino acids: CASSWRDNQPQHF. DNA for the CDR3: TGTGCCAGCAGCTGGAGGGACAATCAGCCCCAGCATTTT.

The V gene is TRBV4-2, the J gene TRBJ2-1, with TRBD2 identical over 9 bases. The V and J ends lost 3 bases and 7 bases, in that order; junction bases with no gene match: 10. The germline gives CDR1 LGHNA, CDR2 YNFKEQ. The CDR3 covers 16 residues. The CDR3, as DNA: TGTGCCAGCAGCCATGCTAGCGGGACCATCGGGAATGAGCAGTTCTTC. The encoded protein is CASSHASGTIGNEQFF.